This T cell receptor (beta chain) came from a study of blood T cells in healthy people across ages. V was clipped by 0 bases and J by 5 bases; unmatched bases: 9. The CDR3 has 16 residues. Per germline, CDR1 SGHRS and CDR2 YFSETQ. Using a J-beta primer mix together with a sample-barcoded 5' primer, a second PCR was run for roughly 6 to 11 cycles. Per-sample output comprised a minimum of 2.5 million paired-end reads containing CDR3. From the 5' RACE reads, TCRdb called clonotypes with MiXCR, one entry per CDR3 protein. The sample consists of over 1.5 million distinct CDR3 sequences, roughly 50% of them appearing once. With respect to this clonotype: What it binds is not known.

Study findings and constraints: Diversity was higher, and naive CD4+ cells more numerous, in long-lived donors than in aged donors. TCR beta diversity was tightly associated with the proportion of naive T cells.

The chain couples TRBV5-1 to TRBJ2-5, with 8 bases identical to TRBD1. The receptor was derived from a woman aged 40-49 years in good health. Sequencing used blood. The CDR3 DNA reads TGCGCCAGCAGCTTGGTAGGGCAGGGGGCCCGGGAGACCCAGTACTTC. Translation gives CASSLVGQGARETQYF. The full variable domain, rest sourced from reference TRBV5-1 and TRBJ2-5, is KAGVTQTPRYLIKTRGQQVTLSCSPISGHRSVSWYQQTPGQGLQFLFEYFSETQRNKGNFPGRFSGRQFSNSRSEMNVSTLELGDSALYLCASSLVGQGARETQYFGPGTRLLVL.